This TCR beta chain came from a study of T cell responses to AZD1222 COVID-19 vaccine. As regards this clone: Antigen: not known.

This CDR3 has 15 amino acids. Germline CDR1 LGHDT, CDR2 YNNKEL (reference sequence). V dropped 0 bases and J dropped 11 bases, with 14 bases sitting between them. Data came from immunoSEQ multiplex PCR; TCRdb stores just in-frame clones and leaves some out. The repertoire holds over 150,000 clones, with 80% to 95% as singletons. Whole-study results and caveats: Among those given AZD1222, only 5 to 7 were seropositive at baseline.

This clonotype was obtained from an adult who received the MenACWY meningococcal vaccine as a control. The chain carries TRBV3-1 (or the pseudogene TRBV3-2) and TRBJ1-6; a possible D gene is TRBD1 (6 bases). Specimen: peripheral blood, collected 28 days after the second dose of the MenACWY control vaccine. The DNA for the CDR3 is TGTGCCAGCAGCCAAGAAACCACAGGGCGGGCACCCCTCCACTTT. Translating gives CASSQETTGRAPLHF.